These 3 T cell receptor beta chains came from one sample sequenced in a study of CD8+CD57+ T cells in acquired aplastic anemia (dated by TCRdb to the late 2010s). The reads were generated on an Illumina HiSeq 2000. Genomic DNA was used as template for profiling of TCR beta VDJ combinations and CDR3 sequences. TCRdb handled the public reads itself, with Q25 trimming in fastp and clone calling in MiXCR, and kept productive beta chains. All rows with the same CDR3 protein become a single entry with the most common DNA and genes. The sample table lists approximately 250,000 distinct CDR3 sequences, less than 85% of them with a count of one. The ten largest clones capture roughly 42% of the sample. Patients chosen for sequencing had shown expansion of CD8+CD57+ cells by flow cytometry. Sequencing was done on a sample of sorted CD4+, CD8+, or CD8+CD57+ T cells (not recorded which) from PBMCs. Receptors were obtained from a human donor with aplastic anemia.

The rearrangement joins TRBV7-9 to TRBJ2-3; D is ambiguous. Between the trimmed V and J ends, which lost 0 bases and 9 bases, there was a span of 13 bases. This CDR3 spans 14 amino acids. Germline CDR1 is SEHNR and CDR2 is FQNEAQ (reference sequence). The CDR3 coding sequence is TGTGCCAGCAGCTTAGCGAGAAGTCCCGAGACGCAGTATTTT. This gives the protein CASSLARSPETQYF.

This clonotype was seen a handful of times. The CDR3 DNA is TGTGCCAGCAGTGGGACGTCTTCCTACGAGCAGTACGTC. Translated, it gives CASSGTSSYEQYV. The chain recombines TRBV6-5 with TRBJ2-7, with D perhaps being TRBD1 or TRBD2 (5 bases each). V lost 5 bases and J 1 base, leaving 9 bases between the germline ends. The CDR3 extends over 13 amino acids. Per germline, CDR1 MNHEY and CDR2 SVGAGI.

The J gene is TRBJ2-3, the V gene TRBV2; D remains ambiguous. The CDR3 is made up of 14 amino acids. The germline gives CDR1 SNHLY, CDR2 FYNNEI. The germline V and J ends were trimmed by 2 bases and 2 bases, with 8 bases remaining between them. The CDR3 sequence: CASSENFYTDTQYF. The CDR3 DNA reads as TGTGCCAGCAGTGAAAACTTCTACACAGATACGCAGTATTTT.